Here is one T cell receptor (beta chain) with its context. The target antigen is unknown. These data come from a study of cytomegalovirus exposure and HLA in healthy donors. As for the study in general: Caucasian-associated ancestry cluster membership applied to around 76% of nearly 400 genotyped donors. Study observations and caveats: Analysis performed later found 15,000 or so TCR beta sequences associated with HLA alleles at 0.05 false discovery rate. Highest at DRB1 and lowest at HLA-C, TCR association rates differed among HLA loci in a later analysis.

The CDR3 sequence is 15 residues long. The germline V gene has CDR1 SQVTM and CDR2 ANQGSEA. V lost 4 bases to trimming and J lost 1 base; unmatched junction nucleotides: 4. In the PCR, 60 Vbeta and 13 Jbeta primers were used. The method was immunoSEQ multiplex PCR; TCRdb's version includes in-frame clones alone and lacks a portion of them. The sample lists fewer than 250,000 clones, almost 75% seen once, with 3% to 3.5% in the top ten. The TCR comes from a woman aged 25 to 39 in good health and CMV-seropositive. The sequencing input was PBMCs. The genes are TRBV29-1 and TRBJ2-1, with 10 bases identical to TRBD2. CDR3 sequence: CSVGGTSASYNEQFF. The CDR3 bases are TGCAGCGTTGGGGGGACTAGCGCTTCCTACAATGAGCAGTTCTTC.